This T cell receptor (beta chain) originates from a study of shared clonotypes between healthy human individuals. To note about this clone: Its specificity is not known.

Sorted subsets were amplified in replicate PCRs using 200 to 250 ng DNA, approximately 30,000 T cell genomes. Clones were read by immunoSEQ multiplex PCR, and TCRdb kept only the in-frame ones, dropping some. The sample shows 600,000 to 750,000 clones, more than 70% of them seen only once. Study findings and constraints: Blood was the only sampled material, and tissue repertoires likely differ. Clonotype sharing across donors was expected to vary with sequencing depth.

The CDR3 is 17 residues long. The V gene's germline CDR1 is MGHDK and CDR2 SYGVNS. The V gene end was trimmed by 1 base and the J gene end by 8 bases; junction bases not matched to a gene: 10. Material for sequencing was memory CD4+ T cells sorted from blood. Subset defined: CD45RA-negative fraction. The rearrangement links TRBV25-1 to TRBJ2-2; 10 nucleotides align to TRBD1. The TCR was taken from a woman under 40 in good health. DNA for the CDR3: TGTGCCAGCAGTGAATGGGGGACAGGGGATTTCAAGGGGGAGCTGTTTTTT. It specifies CASSEWGTGDFKGELFF.